This T cell receptor beta chain was observed in a study of neurological immune-mediated disorders. This clonotype appeared many times. Germline V gene lookup returns CDR1 SGHRS and CDR2 YFSETQ. The CDR3 covers 14 residues. Deletions cut 0 bases from V and 0 bases from J, with 4 bases between. In TCRdb, the 5' RACE reads were re-called with MiXCR into one record per CDR3 protein. The sample shows roughly 50,000 distinct CDR3 sequences, 4% to 5.5% of them seen only once. The source is a woman aged 55-69 years with multiple sclerosis. V usage is TRBV5-1 and J usage is TRBJ1-3; no reliable D call. The specimen sequenced was PBMCs. This CDR3 reads CASSLGDSGNTIYF. In nucleotides, the CDR3 is TGCGCCAGCAGCTTGGGAGACTCTGGAAACACCATATATTTT.